These T cell receptor beta chains were read from a single sample in a study of T cell repertoires in cytomegalovirus infection. From the reads, TCRdb called clonotypes with MiXCR, one entry per CDR3 protein. The sample has about 98,000 distinct CDR3 sequences, about 17% seen once; the top ten hold approximately 7.6%. Input material: PBMCs. The source is a human donor in good health (CMV status not recorded). Some clones in this sample may be carry-over from other donors' samples. The CDR3 runs from the conserved cysteine through the conserved F or W. The order of the fields is V gene, D gene, clone size, CDR3 length, J gene, CDR3 DNA, CDR3 protein. D genes are given only for firm matches. Rows give clone size only sometimes, using once, few, many, or a class for an expanded clone.

TRBV12-5,TRBD1,many,13,TRBJ1-2,TGTGCTAGTGCCGCGGACAGGGGCTATGGCTACACCTTC,CASAADRGYGYTF
TRBV29-1,TRBD1,few,15,TRBJ2-1,TGCAGCGTGACTACGGACGACAGGGTTCGAAATGAGCAGTTCTTC,CSVTTDDRVRNEQFF
TRBV7-9,-,many,17,TRBJ1-2,TGTGCCAGCAGCTATGCGCGGGCAGGGGCCTTGGGGTATGGCTACACCTTC,CASSYARAGALGYGYTF
TRBV7-2,TRBD2,many,16,TRBJ2-3,TGTGCCAGCAGCTTATTCTGGCGGGGGGGCCCGGATACGCAGTATTTT,CASSLFWRGGPDTQYF
TRBV11-2,-,few,17,TRBJ1-1,TGTGCCAGCAGCTCTACCGATCCACAGGGTAAGGACACTGAAGCTTTCTTT,CASSSTDPQGKDTEAFF
TRBV28,TRBD2,few,14,TRBJ2-2,TGTGCCAGCAGCCGGGACTACCTAAGCGGGGAGCTGTTTTTT,CASSRDYLSGELFF
TRBV7-2,TRBD2,many,14,TRBJ2-5,TGTGCCAGCAGCTCAAGCGGGGCGGGGGGGACCCAGTACTTC,CASSSSGAGGTQYF
TRBV29-1,-,few,12,TRBJ2-3,TGCAGCGTCTCTATAGAGACAGATACGCAGTATTTT,CSVSIETDTQYF
TRBV19,-,-,14,TRBJ2-3,TGTGCCAGTAGTCCCCGGGATGCGGAAGATACGCAGTATTTT,CASSPRDAEDTQYF
TRBV7-2,TRBD2,few,17,TRBJ2-7,TGTGCCAGCAGCTTAAGGGTGGGACTAGCGAGCTCCTACGAGCAGTACTTC,CASSLRVGLASSYEQYF
TRBV7-9,-,many,12,TRBJ2-1,TGTGCCAGCAGCTTAGTATACAATGAGCAGTTCTTC,CASSLVYNEQFF
TRBV11-2,TRBD2,many,17,TRBJ2-1,TGTGCCAGCAGCTTAGGTCGACTAGCGGGGGCTTTAAATGAGCAGTTCTTC,CASSLGRLAGALNEQFF
TRBV20-1,-,few,13,TRBJ2-7,TGCAGTGCTAGTTCTGGGAGAGACTACGAGCAGTACTTC,CSASSGRDYEQYF
TRBV19,-,many,14,TRBJ1-1,TGTGCCAGTAGTGTACAGGGAAGGGGCACTGAAGCTTTCTTT,CASSVQGRGTEAFF
TRBV4-2,TRBD1,many,16,TRBJ2-2,TGTGCCAGCAGCCATTCTACAGGGGGCATCCCCGGGGAGCTGTTTTTT,CASSHSTGGIPGELFF
TRBV7-2,TRBD2,many,17,TRBJ2-3,TGTGCCAGCAGCTTTACCGGTGGCGGGGGGGTCACAGATACGCAGTATTTT,CASSFTGGGGVTDTQYF
TRBV7-2,-,many,16,TRBJ2-2,TGTGCCAGCAGCTTAACCGGGTCCCTGAACACCGGGGAGCTGTTTTTT,CASSLTGSLNTGELFF
TRBV7-9,-,many,16,TRBJ2-3,TGTGCCAGCAGCCCTTTCCAGGGGACTGCAACAGATACGCAGTATTTT,CASSPFQGTATDTQYF
TRBV2,TRBD1,many,12,TRBJ1-2,TGTGCCAGCAAGGGAACAGGGGATGGCTACACCTTC,CASKGTGDGYTF
TRBV19,TRBD1,few,15,TRBJ1-5,TGTGCCAGTAGTATCGGACAGGGGGGCAATCAGCCCCAGCATTTT,CASSIGQGGNQPQHF
TRBV5-4,TRBD1,many,14,TRBJ1-2,TGTGCCAGCAGCGTGGACCAGGGGGCATTAGGCTACACCTTC,CASSVDQGALGYTF
TRBV7-9,-,few,14,TRBJ2-7,TGTGCCAGCAGCTCCGAGGCATTTACCTACGAGCAGTACTTC,CASSSEAFTYEQYF
TRBV7-2,-,many,14,TRBJ1-1,TGTGCCAGCAGCTTAATGCGGGAGAACACTGAAGCTTTCTTT,CASSLMRENTEAFF
TRBV23-1,-,-,18,TRBJ2-7,TGCGCCAGCAGTCAATCCGGTGGGCCGGGACGGATCTCCTACGAGCAGTACTTC,CASSQSGGPGRISYEQYF
TRBV6-2/TRBV6-3,TRBD2,-,12,TRBJ2-1,TGTGCCAGCAGTAGGTTCGGGGGGGAGCAGTTCTTC,CASSRFGGEQFF
TRBV7-2,-,many,16,TRBJ2-1,TGTGCCAGCAGCTTAGATCGGGGGACCTACTACAATGAGCAGTTCTTC,CASSLDRGTYYNEQFF
TRBV27,-,-,16,TRBJ2-1,TGTGCCAGCAGTTCGATGGCCCGACTCTCCTACAATGAGCAGTTCTTC,CASSSMARLSYNEQFF
TRBV29-1,-,once,12,TRBJ2-7,TGCAGCGTTGAACAGGGCCCCTACGAGCAGTACTTC,CSVEQGPYEQYF
TRBV7-2,-,many,13,TRBJ2-7,TGTGCCAGCAGCTTTGGTGGGGGCCCCGAGCAGTACTTC,CASSFGGGPEQYF
TRBV29-1,-,few,14,TRBJ2-3,TGCAGCGTGTTGGGCCCTTCTAGCACAGATACGCAGTATTTT,CSVLGPSSTDTQYF
TRBV28,-,few,15,TRBJ1-1,TGTGCCAGCAGCCTAACGACCCAGGGTTTCTCTGAAGCTTTCTTT,CASSLTTQGFSEAFF
TRBV14,-,-,14,TRBJ1-3,TGTGACAGCAGCCAAGGTAGCTTGGGAAACACCATATATTTT,CDSSQGSLGNTIYF
TRBV19,TRBD2,-,15,TRBJ2-3,TGTGCCAGTAGGCCAGGGACTAGCGGGGATGATACGCAGTATTTT,CASRPGTSGDDTQYF
TRBV7-2,-,few,16,TRBJ1-6,TGTACCAGCAGCCTGGGTATGGGGTCCTATAATTCACCCCTCCACTTT,CTSSLGMGSYNSPLHF
TRBV7-6,-,-,17,TRBJ2-1,TGTGCCAGCAGCTTTCCGCGGGAAGCGAGCTCCTACAATGAGCAGTTCTTC,CASSFPREASSYNEQFF
TRBV28,-,many,16,TRBJ2-7,TGTGCCAGCAGTGTCGGTAGGGGACCAAGCTCCTACGAGCAGTACTTC,CASSVGRGPSSYEQYF
TRBV5-4,-,-,16,TRBJ2-3,TGTGCCAGCAGCTCCTCTTCCCAGCGTAGCACAGATACGCAGTATTTT,CASSSSSQRSTDTQYF
TRBV12-3/TRBV12-4,-,few,13,TRBJ2-3,TGTGCCAGCAACCCCACTAGCAAAGATACGCAGTATTTT,CASNPTSKDTQYF
TRBV12-3/TRBV12-4,-,many,15,TRBJ1-1,TGTGCCAGCAGTTTCCAGGGGAGGGAAGACACTGAAGCTTTCTTT,CASSFQGREDTEAFF
TRBV11-2,-,-,14,TRBJ1-4,TGTGCCAGCAGCCCTCTGGGCGCGAATGAAAAACTGTTTTTT,CASSPLGANEKLFF
TRBV6-2/TRBV6-3,TRBD1,-,15,TRBJ2-7,TGTGCCAGCAGTTTCGCCGGGACAGGGGCAAACGAGCAGTACTTC,CASSFAGTGANEQYF
TRBV29-1,-,few,12,TRBJ2-1,TGCAGCGTTGAAGAGGGGGGAATGGTCGGGTTCTTC,CSVEEGGMVGFF
TRBV6-5,TRBD1,-,16,TRBJ1-4,TGTGCCAGCAGTTACGCATACAGGGGAACTAATGAAAAACTGTTTTTT,CASSYAYRGTNEKLFF
TRBV27,-,once,14,TRBJ1-6,TGTGCCAGCAGTTCAACAGGCTACAATTCACCCCTCCACTTT,CASSSTGYNSPLHF
TRBV5-1,-,-,15,TRBJ1-6,TGCGCCAGCAGCTTGGGCGGGGGCGGTGGTTCACCCCTCCACTTT,CASSLGGGGGSPLHF
TRBV19,-,-,13,TRBJ1-1,TGTGCCAGTACCCGCCAGGGATATACTGAAGCTTTCTTT,CASTRQGYTEAFF
TRBV7-2,-,medium-sized,15,TRBJ1-1,TGTGCCAGCAGTAACCAGGGCTCGGTGAACACTGAAGCTTTCTTT,CASSNQGSVNTEAFF
TRBV7-9,-,-,17,TRBJ2-7,TGTGCCAGCAGCCGGGGCGACCTTTCCGATGACTCCTACGAGCAGTACTTC,CASSRGDLSDDSYEQYF
TRBV7-2,TRBD2,many,15,TRBJ2-1,TGTGCCAGCAGCCTTCGTAGCGGGGGGGGCAATGAGCAGTTCTTC,CASSLRSGGGNEQFF
TRBV6-6,-,many,14,TRBJ2-7,TGTGCCAGCAGTTTCCCAGCACAGGGTTCCGAGCAGTACTTC,CASSFPAQGSEQYF
TRBV3-1,-,-,14,TRBJ2-1,TGTGCCAGCAGGAAAAGGGACTCCTACAATGAGCAGTTCTTC,CASRKRDSYNEQFF
TRBV29-1,TRBD1,-,13,TRBJ1-2,TGCAGCGTTGGACAGGGGTCTAACTATAGCTACACCTTC,CSVGQGSNYSYTF